This T cell receptor (beta chain) was retrieved from a study of shared clonotypes between healthy human individuals. Findings and limits, study-wide: Generation probability values for non-shared clonotypes were lower than those for clonotypes shared by all four donors.

In the naive CD8 group, cells lacked CD45RO and were positively selected for CCR7, so terminally differentiated effector memory CD45RA+ cells were left out. Profiling relied on immunoSEQ multiplex PCR, and the TCRdb table lists in-frame clones only, not all of them. The sample contains 2 million to 2.5 million clones, 85% to 95% of which appear only once. This clone came up once. Antigen: not known. In germline, CDR1 is SGHVS, CDR2 FQNEAQ. CDR3 length: 15 residues. Trimming took off 4 bases at V and 2 bases at J, with 12 bases between the two ends. The chain is built from TRBV7-8 and TRBJ2-1; possibly TRBD1 for D (6 bases). Sequencing input: naive CD8+ T cells from PBMCs. The origin of this receptor is a man aged 18 to 30 in good health. Some clones in this sample may be carry-over from other donors' samples. CDR3 sequence (DNA): TGTGCCAGCAGCTCCCGGGACACCACCTACAATGAGCAGTTCTTC. As protein: CASSSRDTTYNEQFF.